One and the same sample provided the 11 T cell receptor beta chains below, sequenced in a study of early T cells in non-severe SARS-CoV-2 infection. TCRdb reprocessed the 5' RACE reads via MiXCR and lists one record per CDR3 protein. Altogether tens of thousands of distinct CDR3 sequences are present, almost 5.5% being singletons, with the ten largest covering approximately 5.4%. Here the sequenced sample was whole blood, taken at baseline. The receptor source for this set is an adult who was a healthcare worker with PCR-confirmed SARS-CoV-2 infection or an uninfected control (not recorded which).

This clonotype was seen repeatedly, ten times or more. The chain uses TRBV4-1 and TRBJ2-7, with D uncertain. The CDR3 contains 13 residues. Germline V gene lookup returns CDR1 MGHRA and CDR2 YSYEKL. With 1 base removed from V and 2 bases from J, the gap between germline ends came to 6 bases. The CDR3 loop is CASSQGRAYEQYF. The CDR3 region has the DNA TGCGCCAGCAGCCAAGGGCGAGCCTACGAGCAGTACTTC.

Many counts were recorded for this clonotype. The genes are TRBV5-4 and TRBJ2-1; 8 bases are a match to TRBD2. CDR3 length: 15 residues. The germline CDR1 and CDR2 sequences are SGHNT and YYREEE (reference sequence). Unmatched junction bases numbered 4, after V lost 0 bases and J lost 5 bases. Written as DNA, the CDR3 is TGTGCCAGCAGCTTGGTTAGCGGGGAACACAATGAGCAGTTCTTC. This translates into CASSLVSGEHNEQFF.

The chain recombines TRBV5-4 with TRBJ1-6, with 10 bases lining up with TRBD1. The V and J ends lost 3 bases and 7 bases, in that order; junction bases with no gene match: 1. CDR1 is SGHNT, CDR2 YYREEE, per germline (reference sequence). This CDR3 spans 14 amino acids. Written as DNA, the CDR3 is TGTGCCAGCAGCTGGGACAGGGGCAATTCACCCCTCCACTTT. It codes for CASSWDRGNSPLHF.

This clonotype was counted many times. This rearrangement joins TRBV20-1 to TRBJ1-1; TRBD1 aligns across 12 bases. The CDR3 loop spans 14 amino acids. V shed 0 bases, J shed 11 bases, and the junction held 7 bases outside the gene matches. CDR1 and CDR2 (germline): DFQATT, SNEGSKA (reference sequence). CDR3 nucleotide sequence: TGCAGTGCTAGAGATCCGGGACAGGGGGCGGGCGCTTTCTTT. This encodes CSARDPGQGAGAFF.

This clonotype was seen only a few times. CDR3 sequence: CASSQEETAWEQYF. CDR3 nucleotides: TGTGCCAGCAGCCAAGAGGAAACAGCATGGGAGCAGTACTTC. The rearrangement links TRBV3-1 to TRBJ2-7; D not resolved. This CDR3 has 14 residues. CDR1 and CDR2 from the germline V gene are LGHDT and YNNKEL (reference sequence). Trimming removed 0 bases at V and 7 bases at J, with 13 bases between.

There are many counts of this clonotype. CDR3 nucleotide sequence: TGTGCCAGCAGTGAAAGGCAGGGAGACGCTGAAGCTTTCTTT. Its protein product is CASSERQGDAEAFF. The V gene is TRBV6-1, the J gene TRBJ1-1; possibly TRBD1 for D (5 bases). V was trimmed by 2 bases and J by 6 bases, leaving 13 bases between them. Looked up from germline, CDR1 is MNHNS and CDR2 is SASEGT. CDR3 size: 14 residues.

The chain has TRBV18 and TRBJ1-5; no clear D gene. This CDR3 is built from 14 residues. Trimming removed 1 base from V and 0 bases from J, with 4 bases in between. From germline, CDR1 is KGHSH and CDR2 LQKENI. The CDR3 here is CASSPLDSNQPQHF. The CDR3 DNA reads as TGTGCCAGCTCACCACTGGATAGCAATCAGCCCCAGCATTTT. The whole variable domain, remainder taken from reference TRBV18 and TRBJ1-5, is NAGVMQNPRHLVRRRGQEARLRCSPMKGHSHVYWYRQLPEEGLKFMVYLQKENIIDESGMPKERFSAEFPKEGPSILRIQQVVRGDSAAYFCASSPLDSNQPQHFGDGTRLSIL.

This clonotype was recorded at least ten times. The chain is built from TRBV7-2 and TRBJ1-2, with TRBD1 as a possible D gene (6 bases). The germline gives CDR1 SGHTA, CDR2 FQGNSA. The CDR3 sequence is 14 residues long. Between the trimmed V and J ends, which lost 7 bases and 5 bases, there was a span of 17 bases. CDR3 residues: CASTKWTAQYGYTF. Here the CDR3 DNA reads TGTGCCAGCACCAAATGGACAGCGCAATATGGCTACACCTTC.

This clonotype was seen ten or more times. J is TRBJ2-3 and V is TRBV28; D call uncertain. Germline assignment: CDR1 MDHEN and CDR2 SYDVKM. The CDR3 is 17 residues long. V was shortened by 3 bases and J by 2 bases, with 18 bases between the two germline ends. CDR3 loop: CASSFPRAVPSTDTQYF. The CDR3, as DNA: TGTGCCAGCAGTTTCCCCCGGGCGGTACCCTCCACAGATACGCAGTATTTT.

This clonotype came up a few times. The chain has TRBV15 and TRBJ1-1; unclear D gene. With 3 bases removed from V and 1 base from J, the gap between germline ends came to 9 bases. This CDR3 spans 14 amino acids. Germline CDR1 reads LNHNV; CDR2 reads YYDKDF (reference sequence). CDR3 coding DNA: TGTGCCACCAGCAGGGATTTCCAGAACACTGAAGCTTTCTTT. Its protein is CATSRDFQNTEAFF.

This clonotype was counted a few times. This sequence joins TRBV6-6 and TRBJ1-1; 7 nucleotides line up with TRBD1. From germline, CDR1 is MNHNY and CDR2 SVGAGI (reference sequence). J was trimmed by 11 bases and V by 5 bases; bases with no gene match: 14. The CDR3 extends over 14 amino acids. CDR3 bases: TGTGCCAGCAGTCCCCTGGAGGGGACAGCAACTGCTTTCTTT. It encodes CASSPLEGTATAFF.